This T cell receptor (beta chain) was recorded in a study of CD8+ T cells in alopecia areata. Study-wide findings and caveats: With patients, TCR sharing proved less clear than in mice, a difference possibly related to HLA.

With regard to this clone: Its antigen is undetermined.

The authors extracted RNA and reverse transcribed it into cDNA as the sequencing template. Repertoires were generated with immunoSEQ multiplex PCR, while TCRdb's copy carries only in-frame clones and drops some. The sample lists 95,000 to 120,000 clones, 50% to 65% occurring once. CDR1 SGHTA and CDR2 FQGNSA come from the germline V gene. This CDR3 region has 13 residues. Between the trimmed V and J ends, which lost 4 bases and 16 bases, there was a span of 20 bases. Noted treatment: oral pan-JAK inhibitor, 5-10 mg twice daily. The sample in question was CD4+ T cells sorted from blood, obtained at week 24, from a patient treated with tofacitinib. This TCR came from a human donor with alopecia areata. The chain recombines TRBV7-2 with TRBJ2-1, with D possibly being TRBD2 (6 bases). CDR3 nucleotide sequence: TGTGCCAGCAGCTCAATGTCGACTAGTCCTATTTTCTTC. Protein product: CASSSMSTSPIFF.